This entry lists 29 T cell receptor beta chains sequenced from one sample in a study of T-cell reconstitution after alpha-beta-depleted transplantation in children. Preparation of the TCRbeta library used unique molecular identifiers. TCRdb used MiXCR to reprocess the PCR reads, holding one entry per CDR3 protein. Of over 450,000 distinct CDR3 sequences detected, roughly a tenth appear once; the ten largest clones hold around 2%. Sequenced material: PBMCs, taken before TCRalphabeta/CD19-depleted stem cell transplant. These receptors were obtained from a child aged 2 to 10 with inherited bone marrow failure, due to receive a stem cell transplant.

This clonotype appeared many times. The CDR3 protein is CASRETGGSTEAFF. The CDR3 DNA reads as TGTGCCAGCAGGGAGACAGGGGGTTCCACTGAAGCTTTCTTT. This chain connects TRBV12-3 or TRBV12-4 to TRBJ1-1; 9 bases fit TRBD1. With 6 bases clipped from V and 4 bases from J, the junction kept 6 bases outside the gene matches. This CDR3 contains 14 residues.

Turning to this clonotype: A read error may explain this, as a much larger clone is one base away. The chain uses TRBV5-1 and TRBJ2-7; the D gene could be TRBD1 or TRBD2 (7 bases each). Looked up from germline, CDR1 is SGHRS and CDR2 is YFSETQ. The CDR3 totals 14 residues. CDR3 loop: CDSREGTVTYEQYF. For the CDR3, the DNA is TGCGACAGCAGGGAGGGGACAGTTACGTACGAGCAGTACTTC.

This clonotype was counted only a few times. CDR3: CASSLDWQANTGELFF. The DNA of the CDR3 is TGTGCCAGCAGCTTAGATTGGCAGGCCAACACCGGGGAGCTGTTTTTT. The chain couples TRBV11-3 to TRBJ2-2; D is ambiguous. Germline V CDR1 and CDR2: SGHNT, YENEEA. There are 16 residues in the CDR3. Between the trimmed V and J ends, which lost 0 bases and 2 bases, there was a span of 10 bases.

This clonotype occurred many times. The CDR3 region is CSAEEGGSSYNEQFF. The CDR3 DNA sequence: TGCAGTGCTGAGGAGGGGGGTAGCTCCTACAATGAGCAGTTCTTC. The rearrangement uses TRBV20-1 and TRBJ2-1, with D perhaps assigned TRBD1 or TRBD2 (6 bases each). The germline V gene has CDR1 DFQATT and CDR2 SNEGSKA (reference sequence). The CDR3 contains 15 residues. V was trimmed by 5 bases and J by 0 bases, leaving 14 bases between them.

This clonotype was recorded at least ten times. The chain employs TRBV4-3 and TRBJ2-7, with 7 bases identical to TRBD2. The V gene's germline CDR1 is LGHNA and CDR2 YSLEER. V was pared by 2 bases and J by 0 bases, with 4 bases of the junction left unmatched. The CDR3 has 15 amino acids. CDR3 in DNA: TGCGCCAGCAGCCAAACGGCTAGCGGCTCCTACGAGCAGTACTTC. As protein: CASSQTASGSYEQYF.

In its sample, this clonotype was seen a few times. CDR3 coding DNA: TGTGCCAGCAGTTTCGCCCCTCTCTACGAGCAGTACTTC. Amino acid sequence: CASSFAPLYEQYF. The rearrangement uses TRBV27 and TRBJ2-7; no clear D. Between the trimmed V and J ends, which lost 3 bases and 3 bases, there was a span of 9 bases. Germline values: CDR1 MNHEY, CDR2 SMNVEV (reference sequence). The CDR3 sequence is 13 residues long.

The chain recombines TRBV2 with TRBJ2-3; D not certain. Germline-derived CDR1 and CDR2 are SNHLY and FYNNEI. The CDR3 loop spans 17 amino acids. Trimming removed 3 bases at V and 4 bases at J, with 20 bases between. In DNA form, the CDR3 reads TGTGCCAGCAGTGATCGGTTGGTGACGGCTGGACCAGATACGCAGTATTTT. It codes for CASSDRLVTAGPDTQYF.

The gene calls are TRBV4-1 and TRBJ2-2; tentatively, D is TRBD2 (5 bases). The V end was cut by 0 bases, the J end by 4 bases, with 15 bases between. This CDR3 is 17 amino acids long. Germline lookup yields CDR1 MGHRA and CDR2 YSYEKL. Here the CDR3 DNA reads TGCGCCAGCAGCCAAGATGGCGCGGGCCGTGGCACCGGGGAGCTGTTTTTT. As protein: CASSQDGAGRGTGELFF.

Ten or more counts support this clonotype. This chain uses TRBV4-1 with TRBJ2-5, with TRBD2 as a possible D gene (6 bases). This CDR3 contains 18 residues. The germline CDR1 and CDR2 sequences are MGHRA and YSYEKL. The V end was cut by 1 base, the J end by 5 bases, with 23 bases between. The CDR3 loop is CASSQVVGVTGSWETQYF. CDR3 in DNA: TGCGCCAGCAGCCAAGTTGTGGGGGTCACCGGGAGCTGGGAGACCCAGTACTTC.

This clonotype was counted at least ten times. The rearrangement uses TRBV12-3 or TRBV12-4 and TRBJ1-4, with D possibly matching TRBD1 (5 bases). V shed 3 bases and J shed 6 bases, with 11 bases lying between them. The length of the CDR3 is 14 residues. CDR3 sequence (DNA): TGTGCCAGCAGTTTGGCAGGGAGATATGAAAAACTGTTTTTT. This encodes CASSLAGRYEKLFF.

This clonotype has ten or more counts. V and J are TRBV29-1 and TRBJ2-2; D is possibly TRBD2 (5 bases). The CDR3 contains 16 residues. The V gene's germline CDR1 is SQVTM and CDR2 ANQGSEA. Trimming took off 0 bases at V and 1 base at J, with 12 bases between the two ends. The CDR3 spells CSVEDGMGWNTGELFF. CDR3 nucleotides: TGCAGCGTTGAAGACGGGATGGGGTGGAACACCGGGGAGCTGTTTTTT.

This clonotype was seen only a few times. V and J are TRBV12-3 or TRBV12-4 and TRBJ1-1, with a possible D match to TRBD1 (6 bases). V lost 5 bases to trimming and J lost 1 base, with 14 bases between them. This CDR3 has 15 residues. CDR3: CASSQGVGGNTEAFF. DNA of the CDR3: TGTGCCAGCAGTCAAGGGGTAGGGGGGAACACTGAAGCTTTCTTT.

J is TRBJ2-5 and V is TRBV14; D gene ambiguous. Trimming removed 1 base at V and 4 bases at J, with 13 bases between. Germline V CDR1 and CDR2: SGHDN, FVKESK. The CDR3 is made up of 15 amino acids. The CDR3, as DNA: TGTGCCAGCAGCCAAGTAGGGCACCTTCCAGAGACCCAGTACTTC. It translates to CASSQVGHLPETQYF.

This clonotype has at least ten counts. V and J are TRBV5-1 and TRBJ2-5, with D unresolved. The V end lost 10 bases, the J end lost 5 bases, and 21 bases lay between the germline ends. The CDR3 contains 14 residues. Per germline, CDR1 SGHRS and CDR2 YFSETQ. The CDR3 DNA reads TGCGCCGGGTCTCTCTCTAAGGCTGGGGAGACCCAGTACTTC. Translating gives CAGSLSKAGETQYF. The entire variable domain, with the rest obtained from reference TRBV5-1 and TRBJ2-5, is as follows: KAGVTQTPRYLIKTRGQQVTLSCSPISGHRSVSWYQQTPGQGLQFLFEYFSETQRNKGNFPGRFSGRQFSNSRSEMNVSTLELGDSALYLCAGSLSKAGETQYFGPGTRLLVL.

This clonotype was seen at least ten times. The chain carries TRBV7-2 and TRBJ1-3; D not resolved. This CDR3 comprises 15 residues. V gave up 6 bases and J gave up 0 bases, with 12 bases separating them. From germline, CDR1 is SGHTA and CDR2 FQGNSA. CDR3 region: CASSPRALSGNTIYF. Written as DNA, the CDR3 is TGTGCCAGCAGTCCACGTGCCCTCTCTGGAAACACCATATATTTT.

This clonotype was counted at least ten times. The chain couples TRBV6-1 to TRBJ1-1; no firm D call. The germline V and J ends were trimmed by 6 bases and 4 bases, with 12 bases remaining between them. In germline, CDR1 is MNHNS, CDR2 SASEGT. The CDR3 runs to 13 residues. CDR3 region: CASREVLGTEAFF. CDR3 nucleotide sequence: TGTGCCAGCAGGGAGGTTTTAGGCACTGAAGCTTTCTTT.

Comments on this clonotype: A read error may account for a junction end that differs from germline. This chain joins TRBV11-2 and TRBJ1-2; D is unresolved. CDR3 length equals 13 residues. The V gene's germline CDR1 is SGHAT and CDR2 FQNNGV. The CDR3 DNA reads TGTGCCAACAGCCCAGGATTAAACTATGGCTACACCTTC. Amino acid sequence: CANSPGLNYGYTF.

This clonotype was observed many times. The chain couples TRBV4-1 to TRBJ2-4; D is unresolved. CDR1 is MGHRA, CDR2 YSYEKL, per germline. V was clipped by 1 base and J by 0 bases, with 4 bases between them. The CDR3 sequence is 14 residues long. CDR3 sequence (DNA): TGCGCCAGCAGCCAAGTCTTAGCCAAAAACATTCAGTACTTC. It encodes CASSQVLAKNIQYF.

The V call is TRBV27, the J call TRBJ1-6; perhaps TRBD1 as D (6 bases). Germline V gene lookup returns CDR1 MNHEY and CDR2 SMNVEV (reference sequence). The CDR3 has 14 residues. Trimming removed 8 bases from V and 6 bases from J, with 14 bases in between. CDR3 DNA: TGTGCCAGCGGATTTACAGGGAGTAATTCACCCCTCCACTTT. Protein product: CASGFTGSNSPLHF.

The rearrangement joins TRBV5-5 to TRBJ2-1, with 8 bases identical to TRBD2. The CDR3 is made up of 16 amino acids. Germline V CDR1 and CDR2: SGHKS, YYEKEE (reference sequence). V gave up 3 bases and J gave up 7 bases; unmatched junction bases: 12. CDR3 sequence reads: CASSSREGRASNEQFF. Here the CDR3 DNA reads TGTGCCAGCAGCTCCCGGGAGGGCCGGGCGAGTAATGAGCAGTTCTTC.

This clonotype was counted ten times or more. The chain uses TRBV7-2 and TRBJ1-1, with D possibly being TRBD1 (6 bases). Between the trimmed V and J ends, which lost 5 bases and 0 bases, there was a span of 10 bases. CDR1 and CDR2 from the germline V gene are SGHTA and FQGNSA. The CDR3 runs to 14 residues. The CDR3 bases are TGTGCCAGCAGCCTAGACAGGATGAACACTGAAGCTTTCTTT. Protein sequence: CASSLDRMNTEAFF. Complete variable domain (other parts from reference TRBV7-2 and TRBJ1-1): GAGVSQSPSNKVTEKGKDVELRCDPISGHTALYWYRQSLGQGLEFLIYFQGNSAPDKSGLPSDRFSAERTGGSVSTLTIQRTQQEDSAVYLCASSLDRMNTEAFFGQGTRLTVV.

This clonotype came up a few times. The J gene is TRBJ2-7, the V gene TRBV7-2; 13 nucleotides agree with TRBD2. From germline, CDR1 is SGHTA and CDR2 FQGNSA. The CDR3 is 16 amino acids. Trimming removed 5 bases from V and 6 bases from J; junction bases left unmatched: 10. CDR3 protein: CASSRGLAGRFSEQYF. The CDR3 DNA is TGTGCCAGCAGCCGGGGACTAGCGGGAAGATTCTCCGAGCAGTACTTC.

Many counts were recorded for this clonotype. The V and J genes are TRBV7-9 and TRBJ2-7, with 8 nucleotides matching TRBD2. Unmatched junction bases numbered 11, after V lost 5 bases and J lost 5 bases. Germline CDR1 reads SEHNR; CDR2 reads FQNEAQ (reference sequence). The CDR3 has 15 amino acids. CDR3 loop: CASSPEGTRRHEQYF. In nucleotides, the CDR3 is TGTGCCAGCAGCCCGGAGGGGACTAGAAGGCACGAGCAGTACTTC.

The chain's CDR3 is CASSPSLGGQGSGELFF. The CDR3 nucleotides read TGTGCCAGCAGCCCCTCGTTGGGGGGACAGGGCAGCGGGGAGCTGTTTTTT. The chain combines TRBV7-8 with TRBJ2-2; TRBD1 agrees at 9 bases. J was trimmed by 7 bases and V by 5 bases; bases with no gene match: 14. Germline-derived CDR1 and CDR2 are SGHVS and FQNEAQ. The CDR3 length is 17 residues.

The sample holds many counts of this clonotype. The chain combines TRBV20-1 with TRBJ2-5; D not resolved. CDR1 DFQATT and CDR2 SNEGSKA come from the germline V gene (reference sequence). V was clipped by 1 base and J by 10 bases, with 7 bases between them. CDR3 size: 10 residues. The DNA of the CDR3 is TGCAGTGCTAGAGCGGGTGGCCAGTACTTC. Protein product: CSARAGGQYF.

The genes are TRBV11-2 and TRBJ2-2, with TRBD2 identical over 10 bases. The CDR3 spans 16 residues. V shed 5 bases, J shed 4 bases, and the junction held 7 bases outside the gene matches. The germline V gene has CDR1 SGHAT and CDR2 FQNNGV. In nucleotides, the CDR3 is TGTGCCAGCAGCGCCAGCGGGAGGGCGCGCACCGGGGAGCTGTTTTTT. Protein product: CASSASGRARTGELFF.

This clonotype has just a few counts. This chain links TRBV12-3 or TRBV12-4 with TRBJ2-2, with D unclear. V lost 2 bases and J lost 4, with 11 bases in between. This CDR3 spans 15 amino acids. This chain's CDR3 is CASSLRQATTGELFF. The CDR3 DNA reads TGTGCCAGCAGTTTAAGGCAGGCTACCACCGGGGAGCTGTTTTTT.

This clonotype was observed at least ten times. The chain combines TRBV10-3 with TRBJ2-3; perhaps TRBD1 as D (6 bases). Per the germline V gene, CDR1 is ENHRY and CDR2 is SYGVKD. The V gene lost 4 bases and the J gene lost 11 bases, with 10 bases spanning the gap. CDR3 length equals 11 residues. CDR3: CAISGRGGQYF. Written as DNA, the CDR3 is TGTGCCATCAGTGGGAGAGGGGGGCAGTATTTT.

In the case of this clonotype: A much larger clone lies a single base off, so this may be a read error. The chain links TRBV12-3 or TRBV12-4 to TRBJ2-2; D is ambiguous. This CDR3 has 14 amino acids. CDR3 sequence (DNA): TGTGCCAGCAGTAAAAGCAGGAACACCGGGCAGCTGTTTTTT. As protein: CASSKSRNTGQLFF.